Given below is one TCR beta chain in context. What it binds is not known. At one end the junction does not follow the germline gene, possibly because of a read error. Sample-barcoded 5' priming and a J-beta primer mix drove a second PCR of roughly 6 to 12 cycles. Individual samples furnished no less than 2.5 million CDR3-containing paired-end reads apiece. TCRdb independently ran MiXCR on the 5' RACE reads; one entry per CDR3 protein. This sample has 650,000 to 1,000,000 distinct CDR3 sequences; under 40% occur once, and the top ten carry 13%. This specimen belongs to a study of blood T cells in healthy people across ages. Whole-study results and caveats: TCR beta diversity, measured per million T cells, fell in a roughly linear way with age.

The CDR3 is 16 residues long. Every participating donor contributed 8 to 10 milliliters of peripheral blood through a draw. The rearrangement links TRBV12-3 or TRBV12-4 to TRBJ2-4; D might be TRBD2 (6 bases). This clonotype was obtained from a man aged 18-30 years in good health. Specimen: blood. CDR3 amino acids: CASSPRGGLAKNIRYF. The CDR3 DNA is TGTGCCAGCAGTCCCCGGGGAGGATTAGCCAAAAACATTCGGTACTTC.